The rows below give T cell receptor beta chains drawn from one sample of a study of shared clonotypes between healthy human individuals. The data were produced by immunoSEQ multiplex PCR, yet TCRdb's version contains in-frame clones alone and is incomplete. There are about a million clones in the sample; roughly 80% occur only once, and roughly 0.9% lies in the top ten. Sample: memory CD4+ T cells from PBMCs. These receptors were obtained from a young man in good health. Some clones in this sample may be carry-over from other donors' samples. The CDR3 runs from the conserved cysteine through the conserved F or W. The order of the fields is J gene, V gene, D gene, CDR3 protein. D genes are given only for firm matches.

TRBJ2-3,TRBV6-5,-,CASSPASTDTQYF
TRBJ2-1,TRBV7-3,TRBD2,CASSLQPSGSGSYNEQFF
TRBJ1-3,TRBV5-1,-,CASSFSGVSSGNTIYF
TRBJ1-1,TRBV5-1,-,CASGRDGSLNTEAFF
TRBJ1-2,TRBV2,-,CASSNQGNRGYTF
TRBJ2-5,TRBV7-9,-,CASSRGSGETQYF
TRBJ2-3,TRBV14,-,CASSQALGTQYF
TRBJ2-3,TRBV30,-,CAWSTRVSPDTQYF
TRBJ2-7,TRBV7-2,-,CASSRSDTTEQYF
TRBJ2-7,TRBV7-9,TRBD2,CASSLAAWTSGHEQYF
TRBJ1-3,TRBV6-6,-,CASSYVGAGNTIYF
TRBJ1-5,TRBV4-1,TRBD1,CASSQGTGGNQPQHF
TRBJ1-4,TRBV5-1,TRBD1,CASSPQGGNEKLFF
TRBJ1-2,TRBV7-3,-,CASSFSGTGYGYTF
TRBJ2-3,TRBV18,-,CASSPVARADTQYF
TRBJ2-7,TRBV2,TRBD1,CASRKDRDRGNYEQYF
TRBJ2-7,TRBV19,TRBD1,CASRQGREQYF
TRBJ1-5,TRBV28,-,CASSLFPDRSNQPQHF
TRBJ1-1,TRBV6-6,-,CASRADRYTEAFF
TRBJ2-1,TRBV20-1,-,CSARRGNEQFF
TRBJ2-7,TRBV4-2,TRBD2,CASSQLAGGGISYEQYF
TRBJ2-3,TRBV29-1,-,CSVEATRGDTQYF
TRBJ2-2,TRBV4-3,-,CASSLPGNTGELFF
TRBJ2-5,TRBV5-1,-,CASSLGRSGQETQYF
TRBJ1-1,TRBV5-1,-,CASSLNSNTEAFF
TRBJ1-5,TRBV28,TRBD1,CASSPRTGKSNQPQHF
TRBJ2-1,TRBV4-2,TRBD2,CASSQRLAGYNEQFF